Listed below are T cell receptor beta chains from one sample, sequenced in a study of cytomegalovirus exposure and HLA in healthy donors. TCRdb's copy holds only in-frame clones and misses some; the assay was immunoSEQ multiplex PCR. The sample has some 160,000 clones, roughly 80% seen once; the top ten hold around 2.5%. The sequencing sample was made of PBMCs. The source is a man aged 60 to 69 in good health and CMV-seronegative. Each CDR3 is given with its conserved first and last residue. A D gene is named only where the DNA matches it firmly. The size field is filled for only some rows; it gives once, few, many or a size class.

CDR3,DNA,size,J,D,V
CASSGRGTSSYNEQFF,TGTGCCAGCAGTGGCCGGGGGACGAGCTCCTACAATGAGCAGTTCTTC,.,TRBJ2-1,.,TRBV25-1
CAISESKPPDEQYF,TGTGCCATCAGTGAGTCGAAACCCCCGGACGAGCAGTACTTC,.,TRBJ2-7,.,TRBV10-3
CASSLEGQGIYYGYTF,TGTGCCAGCAGCTTGGAGGGACAGGGGATTTACTATGGCTACACCTTC,.,TRBJ1-2,TRBD1,TRBV5-4
CASTTYRNQPQHF,TGTGCCAGTACGACATATCGCAATCAGCCCCAGCATTTT,.,TRBJ1-5,.,TRBV19
CASIRQGGNTEAFF,TGTGCCAGCATCCGACAGGGGGGGAACACTGAAGCTTTCTTT,.,TRBJ1-1,TRBD1,TRBV6-5
CASTLRVSSYNEQFF,TGTGCCAGCACCCTTCGGGTTAGCTCCTACAATGAGCAGTTCTTC,.,TRBJ2-1,.,TRBV13
CASSMDGQVYGYTF,TGTGCCAGCAGCATGGACGGACAGGTATATGGCTACACCTTC,.,TRBJ1-2,TRBD1,TRBV5-4
CASSQIGQGIYGYTF,TGCGCCAGCAGCCAGATAGGACAGGGCATTTATGGCTACACCTTC,.,TRBJ1-2,TRBD1,TRBV4-1
CASSRTGRGTEAFF,TGTGCCAGCAGTCGGACAGGGAGAGGCACTGAAGCTTTCTTT,.,TRBJ1-1,TRBD1,TRBV7-3
CSVELGGEYSNQPQHF,TGCAGCGTCGAGCTGGGCGGGGAATATAGCAATCAGCCCCAGCATTTT,few,TRBJ1-5,.,TRBV29-1
CASTVTGTGGEKLFF,TGTGCCAGTACTGTAACCGGGACAGGGGGTGAAAAACTGTTTTTT,few,TRBJ1-4,TRBD1,TRBV19
CSVERASGGREQFF,TGCAGCGTTGAAAGGGCTAGCGGGGGGAGGGAGCAGTTCTTC,few,TRBJ2-1,TRBD2,TRBV29-1
CSVDTDRHSGNTIYF,TGCAGCGTTGATACTGACAGGCACTCTGGAAACACCATATATTTT,.,TRBJ1-3,.,TRBV29-1
CASMGGTNTGELFF,TGTGCCAGCATGGGAGGGACGAACACCGGGGAGCTGTTTTTT,.,TRBJ2-2,TRBD2,TRBV27
CASSRQSQSSGNTIYF,TGCGCCAGCAGCCGACAGTCTCAGAGCTCTGGAAACACCATATATTTT,once,TRBJ1-3,.,TRBV5-1
CASSQPGLAGALPSTDTQYF,TGCGCCAGCAGCCAACCGGGACTAGCGGGGGCATTACCTAGCACAGATACGCAGTATTTT,.,TRBJ2-3,TRBD2,TRBV4-1
CASGNPHRDSPLHF,TGTGCTAGTGGCAATCCCCACAGGGATTCACCCCTCCACTTT,.,TRBJ1-6,.,TRBV12-5
CASSPRLAGVNHEQFF,TGTGCCAGCAGCCCCCGACTAGCGGGAGTAAATCATGAGCAGTTCTTC,.,TRBJ2-1,TRBD2,TRBV7-2
CASSPLTSGRTDTQYF,TGTGCCAGCAGCCCCCTGACTAGCGGGAGAACAGATACGCAGTATTTT,.,TRBJ2-3,TRBD2,TRBV7-8
CASSETGVRSQHF,TGTGCCAGCAGTGAGACAGGAGTTAGGTCCCAGCATTTT,.,TRBJ1-5,.,TRBV27
CASSGGAIKTQYF,TGTGCCAGCAGCGGGGGGGCTATAAAGACCCAGTACTTC,.,TRBJ2-5,.,TRBV11-2
CASSLGHRSDTQYF,TGCGCCAGCAGCTTGGGTCACAGATCAGATACGCAGTATTTT,once,TRBJ2-3,.,TRBV5-1
CASKSDRVVGSQHF,TGTGCCAGTAAATCGGACAGGGTGGTGGGGTCCCAGCATTTT,.,TRBJ1-5,TRBD1,TRBV19
CASSLPDTQSF,TGTGCCAGCAGCTTGCCAGATACGCAGTCTTTT,.,TRBJ2-3,.,TRBV7-2
CASSTGTSGNTGELFF,TGTGCCAGCAGCACAGGGACTAGCGGAAACACCGGGGAGCTGTTTTTT,.,TRBJ2-2,TRBD2,TRBV5-4
CASRGEVATADRAFF,TGCGCCAGCAGAGGGGAGGTTGCGACCGCAGATCGAGCTTTCTTT,once,TRBJ1-1,.,TRBV5-1
CASSQGSRASYEQYF,TGTGCCAGCAGCCAAGGTTCCAGGGCCTCCTACGAGCAGTACTTC,.,TRBJ2-7,.,TRBV14